Presented here are 24 T cell receptor beta chains from one specimen sequenced in a study of cytomegalovirus exposure and HLA in healthy donors. PCR involved 60 Vbeta and 13 Jbeta primers. Profiling relied on immunoSEQ multiplex PCR, and the TCRdb table lists in-frame clones only, not all of them. Of 100,000 or so clones listed, around three quarters are singletons. Sequencing was performed on PBMCs. All receptors derive from a woman in her forties or fifties in good health and CMV-seropositive.

The chain carries TRBV11-2 and TRBJ1-1, with no clear D. Trimming removed 5 bases at V and 1 base at J, with 11 bases between. The CDR3 is made up of 14 amino acids. Germline loops: CDR1 SGHAT, CDR2 FQNNGV. The CDR3 nucleotides read TGTGCCAGCAGCACCGAGGGCGGGAACACTGAAGCTTTCTTT. Protein: CASSTEGGNTEAFF. Supplemented by reference TRBV11-2 and TRBJ1-1, the full variable domain reads EAGVAQSPRYKIIEKRQSVAFWCNPISGHATLYWYQQILGQGPKLLIQFQNNGVVDDSQLPKDRFSAERLKGVDSTLKIQPAKLEDSAVYLCASSTEGGNTEAFFGQGTRLTVV.

The chain combines TRBV6-1 with TRBJ2-7, with D possibly matching TRBD1 (6 bases). The CDR3 length is 12 residues. V was shortened by 6 bases and J by 5 bases, with 11 bases between the two germline ends. Germline V gives CDR1 MNHNS, CDR2 SASEGT. The CDR3 is CASSTGYNEQYF. In nucleotides, the CDR3 is TGTGCCAGCAGCACAGGGTACAACGAGCAGTACTTC.

The V and J genes are TRBV27 and TRBJ1-2; a possible D gene is TRBD1 (6 bases). The CDR3 loop spans 12 amino acids. Trimming left V 6 bases short and J 8 bases short, with 13 bases between. Per germline, CDR1 MNHEY and CDR2 SMNVEV (reference sequence). This CDR3 reads CASRSGAGGYTF. In nucleotides, the CDR3 is TGTGCCAGCAGGTCAGGGGCCGGGGGCTACACCTTC.

This chain joins TRBV7-8 and TRBJ2-3, with 7 nucleotides matching TRBD2. This CDR3 has 16 amino acids. Trimming cost V 0 bases and J 6 bases; bases outside gene matches: 9. CDR1 and CDR2 from the germline V gene are SGHVS and FQNEAQ. The CDR3 coding sequence is TGTGCCAGCAGCTTAGCGCGTGGGGGAGGGGCGGATACGCAGTATTTT. As protein: CASSLARGGGADTQYF.

The V gene is TRBV27, the J gene TRBJ2-2; D not resolved. This CDR3 is built from 14 residues. V lost 6 bases and J 1 base, leaving 9 bases between the germline ends. Germline CDR1 is MNHEY and CDR2 is SMNVEV (reference sequence). CDR3: CASSPYVNTGELFF. CDR3 DNA: TGTGCCAGCAGCCCCTACGTGAACACCGGGGAGCTGTTTTTT.

V gene TRBV10-1 combines with J gene TRBJ2-7; 14 bases are a match to TRBD2. The CDR3 has 18 residues. Germline CDR1 and CDR2: WNHNN and SYGVQD (reference sequence). Trimming removed 3 bases from V and 5 bases from J; junction bases left unmatched: 12. This CDR3 reads CASSDGTSGGQHSHEQYF. The CDR3 DNA reads TGCGCCAGCAGTGATGGGACTAGCGGGGGCCAACACAGCCACGAGCAGTACTTC.

This clone has just a few counts. The chain joins TRBV5-6 to TRBJ2-7, with D maybe TRBD2 (6 bases). CDR3 size: 15 residues. The germline V and J ends were trimmed by 0 bases and 2 bases, with 12 bases remaining between them. Germline V CDR1 and CDR2: SGHDT, YYEEEE. CDR3 amino acids: CASSLGGSGAYEQYF. The CDR3 bases are TGTGCCAGCAGCTTGGGGGGTAGCGGAGCCTACGAGCAGTACTTC.

The chain joins TRBV2 to TRBJ1-2; 7 positions match TRBD1. CDR3 length: 12 residues. V lost 7 bases, J lost 3 bases, and 2 bases stayed unmatched. The germline gives CDR1 SNHLY, CDR2 FYNNEI. The CDR3 DNA reads as TGTGCCAGCATAGACAGGGACTATGGCTACACCTTC. Residues: CASIDRDYGYTF.

The rearrangement links TRBV5-8 to TRBJ1-1, with 9 positions matching TRBD1. This CDR3 region has 16 residues. Germline assignment: CDR1 SGHTS and CDR2 YDEGEE. V shed 9 bases, J shed 0 bases, and the junction held 12 bases outside the gene matches. The DNA for the CDR3 is TGTGCCAACCCTGGGACAGGGATACTCATGAACACTGAAGCTTTCTTT. The encoded protein is CANPGTGILMNTEAFF.

The rearrangement links TRBV19 to TRBJ1-3, with 7 bases fitting TRBD1. The germline V gene has CDR1 LNHDA and CDR2 SQIVND (reference sequence). J was trimmed by 0 bases and V by 4 bases; bases with no gene match: 3. The length of the CDR3 is 15 residues. Written as DNA, the CDR3 is TGTGCCAGTAGTAGGAGGGACAGCTCTGGAAACACCATATATTTT. It codes for CASSRRDSSGNTIYF.

This rearrangement joins TRBV6-5 to TRBJ1-1; 8 nucleotides align to TRBD1. The V segment lost 6 bases and the J segment 4 bases; nucleotides outside the gene matches: 1. Per the germline V gene, CDR1 is MNHEY and CDR2 is SVGAGI. CDR3 length: 12 residues. The CDR3 protein is CASRTGATEAFF. CDR3 bases: TGTGCCAGCAGGACAGGGGCCACTGAAGCTTTCTTT.

The rearrangement uses TRBV7-9 and TRBJ2-7; TRBD1 agrees at 9 bases. Germline assignment: CDR1 SEHNR and CDR2 FQNEAQ (reference sequence). Trimming removed 5 bases from V and 2 bases from J; junction bases left unmatched: 7. This CDR3 is 15 amino acids long. The CDR3 sequence is CASSELGQGTYEQYF. The CDR3 DNA reads TGTGCCAGCAGCGAGCTGGGACAGGGTACCTACGAGCAGTACTTC.

This chain links TRBV7-8 with TRBJ1-1; D is unclear. The V end lost 3 bases, the J end lost 7 bases, and 12 bases lay between the germline ends. This CDR3 is built from 13 residues. CDR1 is SGHVS, CDR2 FQNEAQ, per germline. The CDR3 region is CASSFLSGIEAFF. As DNA, the CDR3 is TGTGCCAGCAGCTTTTTATCGGGGATTGAAGCTTTCTTT.

For this clone: Distinct nucleotide sequences in the sample also encode this CDR3. The V call is TRBV6-5, the J call TRBJ1-2; D gene ambiguous. Germline CDR1 MNHEY, CDR2 SVGAGI. V dropped 0 bases and J dropped 8 bases, with 13 bases sitting between them. The CDR3 contains 14 residues. CDR3 loop: CASSYSWRAKGYTF. In nucleotides, the CDR3 is TGTGCCAGCAGTTACTCATGGAGGGCAAAAGGCTACACCTTC.

The chain joins TRBV29-1 to TRBJ2-1; perhaps TRBD1 as D (7 bases). Germline loops: CDR1 SQVTM, CDR2 ANQGSEA. The CDR3 sequence is 13 residues long. With 4 bases removed from V and 9 bases from J, the gap between germline ends came to 16 bases. The chain's CDR3 is CSVVGGGEAEQFF. CDR3 nucleotides: TGCAGCGTTGTTGGAGGGGGCGAAGCTGAGCAGTTCTTC.

Turning to this clone: Other DNA sequences in the same sample also yield this CDR3. The V gene is TRBV5-4, the J gene TRBJ2-7; D unresolved. The germline V gene has CDR1 SGHNT and CDR2 YYREEE (reference sequence). This CDR3 region has 13 residues. V shed 1 base and J shed 3 bases, with 8 bases lying between them. The CDR3 nucleotides read TGTGCCAGCAGCTTGCCGGGTTTCTACGAGCAGTACTTC. It is translated as CASSLPGFYEQYF.

The sample holds a few counts of this clone. V is TRBV27 and J is TRBJ2-7; 11 bases match TRBD2. The junction had 10 bases not matched to a gene; V was cut back by 8 bases and J by 7 bases. This CDR3 contains 14 residues. Germline CDR1 reads MNHEY; CDR2 reads SMNVEV (reference sequence). This CDR3 reads CASGSTSGVGEQYF. As DNA, the CDR3 is TGTGCCAGCGGATCGACTAGCGGGGTGGGTGAGCAGTACTTC.

With respect to this clone: Relative to the germline gene, one junction end is altered; a read error may explain this. The chain has TRBV12-5 and TRBJ2-1; TRBD1 might be the D (6 bases). Germline lookup yields CDR1 LGHNT and CDR2 FRNRAP. The CDR3 has 12 amino acids. The CDR3 here is CASGAGQLEKFF. The CDR3, as DNA: TGTGCTAGTGGTGCCGGACAGCTTGAGAAGTTCTTC.

This chain connects TRBV14 to TRBJ2-1, with a tentative D call TRBD2 (5 bases). Germline V gene sequence: CDR1 SGHDN, CDR2 FVKESK. The CDR3 is 14 residues long. V lost 4 bases and J 5 bases, leaving 12 bases between the germline ends. The CDR3 bases are TGTGCCAGCAGCCCCCCGCAGCGGAACAATGAGCAGTTCTTC. This encodes CASSPPQRNNEQFF.

The rearrangement links TRBV4-1 to TRBJ2-7; possible D gene TRBD2, 6 bases. CDR1 and CDR2 (germline): MGHRA, YSYEKL. CDR3 length: 14 amino acids. V lost 2 bases and J lost 7, with 15 bases in between. The CDR3 sequence is CASSQPSGVREQYF. The CDR3, as DNA: TGCGCCAGCAGCCAACCGTCGGGAGTGCGAGAGCAGTACTTC.

The CDR3 here is CATGGLQETQYF. CDR3 DNA sequence: TGTGCCACAGGGGGCTTACAAGAGACCCAGTACTTC. The chain uses TRBV6-6 and TRBJ2-5; 8 bases are shared with TRBD1. There are 12 residues in the CDR3. From germline, CDR1 is MNHNY and CDR2 SVGAGI (reference sequence). Losses at the gene ends were 10 bases for V and 2 bases for J; bases not matched to a gene: 3.

The chain employs TRBV5-1 and TRBJ1-2; D is undetermined. Germline loops: CDR1 SGHRS, CDR2 YFSETQ. V lost 5 bases, J lost 4 bases, and 18 bases lay in between. The CDR3 covers 15 residues. The CDR3 DNA reads as TGCGCCAGCAGATCGCTCAGTATTTATGCCTATGGCTACACCTTC. Its translation: CASRSLSIYAYGYTF.

The chain's CDR3 is CASSVRGGTEAFF. The CDR3 DNA reads TGTGCCAGCAGCGTAAGAGGGGGCACTGAAGCTTTCTTT. The rearrangement uses TRBV9 and TRBJ1-1; a possible D gene is TRBD1 (6 bases). The V gene's germline CDR1 is SGDLS and CDR2 YYNGEE. CDR3 size: 13 residues. The V gene lost 1 base and the J gene lost 4 bases, with 8 bases spanning the gap.

The chain has TRBV19 and TRBJ1-5; possible D gene TRBD1, 5 bases. The germline V gene encodes CDR1 LNHDA and CDR2 SQIVND (reference sequence). Trimming shortened V by 8 bases and J by 9 bases, and 11 bases separated the two germline ends. The CDR3 totals 11 residues. CDR3 coding DNA: TGTGCCAGTTTCGGGGGAGGGCCCCAGCATTTT. It is translated as CASFGGGPQHF.